The 10 T cell receptor beta chains listed next were all sequenced from one sample in a study of T cell responses to AZD1222 COVID-19 vaccine. This table comes from immunoSEQ multiplex PCR, and its TCRdb copy is limited to in-frame clones, with some not included. The sample lists some 40,000 clones, around 82% seen once, with less than 5% in the top ten. The sequencing here drew on peripheral blood, taken on day 0 of AZD1222 vaccination. The source is an adult in good health.

In nucleotides, the CDR3 is TGTGCCACCAGCAGAGACAGGGCGGACTACGCCTCTGGAAACACCATATATTTT. Its translation: CATSRDRADYASGNTIYF. The chain uses TRBV15 and TRBJ1-3; a weak D match, TRBD1 (5 bases). This CDR3 region has 18 residues. Germline V gene sequence: CDR1 LNHNV, CDR2 YYDKDF (reference sequence). V was cut by 0 bases and J by 0 bases, with 15 bases left in between.

The rearrangement joins TRBV27 to TRBJ1-5; D not certain. Germline V gene lookup returns CDR1 MNHEY and CDR2 SMNVEV (reference sequence). The CDR3 is 13 amino acids. Trimming cost V 1 base and J 6 bases, with 7 bases left between them. CDR3 region: CASSLFLGQPQHF. CDR3 bases: TGTGCCAGCAGTTTATTTCTCGGTCAGCCCCAGCATTTT.

This clone was seen only a few times. The V and J genes are TRBV3-1 (or the pseudogene TRBV3-2) and TRBJ2-1, with D maybe TRBD2 (7 bases). Germline loops: CDR1 LGHDT, CDR2 YNNKEL (reference sequence). The V gene lost 4 bases and the J gene lost 15 bases, with 16 bases spanning the gap. The CDR3 sequence is 12 residues long. The CDR3 is CASSLGGAPPFF. Here the CDR3 DNA reads TGTGCCAGCAGCCTGGGGGGGGCCCCCCCGTTCTTC.

The chain links TRBV11-3 to TRBJ2-3; 7 bases are shared with TRBD2. The J segment lost 2 bases and the V segment lost 2 bases, leaving 1 base of the junction unmatched. CDR3 length: 14 residues. Germline V gene lookup returns CDR1 SGHNT and CDR2 YENEEA. The CDR3 DNA reads as TGTGCCAGCAGCTTAAGCGGGATCACAGATACGCAGTATTTT. It encodes CASSLSGITDTQYF.

V is TRBV28 and J is TRBJ2-3; D is possibly TRBD2 (6 bases). The CDR3 is made up of 14 amino acids. V was clipped by 8 bases and J by 4 bases, with 16 bases between them. Germline CDR1 MDHEN, CDR2 SYDVKM. CDR3 in DNA: TGTGCCAGCCAACGGGGGACCCCCTCAGATACGCAGTATTTT. Protein sequence: CASQRGTPSDTQYF.

The CDR3 sequence is CASSLLGSTDTQYF. CDR3 coding DNA: TGTGCCAGCAGCCTCCTGGGTAGTACAGATACGCAGTATTTT. This chain links TRBV7-2 with TRBJ2-3, with D unresolved. The CDR3 consists of 14 residues. Germline V gene data show CDR1 as SGHTA and CDR2 as FQGNSA. Trimming removed 5 bases at V and 3 bases at J, with 12 bases between.

The genes are TRBV12-5 and TRBJ2-2; 10 bases are shared with TRBD1. V shed 1 base, J shed 5 bases, and the junction held 7 bases outside the gene matches. CDR1 LGHNT and CDR2 FRNRAP come from the germline V gene. The CDR3 is 17 residues long. In DNA, the CDR3 is TGTGCTAGTGGTTTGGCCGGGACAGGGGTCGGGACCGGGGAGCTGTTTTTT. This translates into CASGLAGTGVGTGELFF. The variable domain in full, with the rest retrieved from reference TRBV12-5 and TRBJ2-2, is DARVTQTPRHKVTEMGQEVTMRCQPILGHNTVFWYRQTMMQGLELLAYFRNRAPLDDSGMPKDRFSAEMPDATLATLKIQPSEPRDSAVYFCASGLAGTGVGTGELFFGEGSRLTVL.

The chain is built from TRBV19 and TRBJ1-2, with a tentative D call TRBD1 (6 bases). Germline CDR1 is LNHDA and CDR2 is SQIVND (reference sequence). V dropped 7 bases and J dropped 0 bases, with 12 bases sitting between them. There are 14 residues in the CDR3. CDR3 sequence (DNA): TGTGCCAGTACCCACGGACAGCCTAACTATGGCTACACCTTC. It encodes CASTHGQPNYGYTF.

The J gene is TRBJ1-2, the V gene TRBV3-1 (or the pseudogene TRBV3-2); D gene uncertain. The CDR3 is 16 amino acids. V lost 3 bases and J 8 bases, leaving 22 bases between the germline ends. Germline assignment: CDR1 LGHDT and CDR2 YNNKEL (reference sequence). Here the CDR3 reads CASSQEYATDRRGYTF. The DNA for the CDR3 is TGTGCCAGCAGCCAGGAGTACGCCACGGACCGGAGGGGCTACACCTTC.

The rearrangement uses TRBV12-3 or TRBV12-4 and TRBJ2-2; D is undetermined. The CDR3 sequence is 13 residues long. Trimming left V 7 bases short and J 4 bases short, with 10 bases between. CDR3 DNA: TGTGCCAGCACGCGCGACGTCACCGGGGAGCTGTTTTTT. Translating it yields CASTRDVTGELFF.